Included here is one TCR beta chain sequence, with context. As yet, its antigen is unknown. The sample holds other DNA sequences that translate to the same CDR3. The record originates from a study of shared clonotypes between healthy human individuals. Naive CD8 cells were CD45RO-negative, positively selected for CCR7, excluding terminally differentiated effector memory CD45RA+ cells. Some 29,000 T cell genomes (around 200 ng DNA) went into each sorted-subset replicate. Per the authors' pipeline: ImmunoSEQ yielded junction-only sequences lacking quality scores, so filtering differed. Sequenced by immunoSEQ multiplex PCR; TCRdb stores in-frame clones only, minus some. V, J and clone size derive from that table, while D and trimming were established from the DNA sequence. The sample shows approximately 2,000,000 clones, just under 95% of them seen only once. The germline V gene encodes CDR1 MNHNY and CDR2 SVGAGI (reference sequence). V was shortened by 0 bases and J by 4 bases, with 9 bases between the two germline ends. The CDR3 is made up of 14 amino acids.

Regarding the study as a whole: Deeper or shallower sequencing was expected to change how clonotypes are shared among donors. Several donors had about 5% of their naive CD4 clonotypes in common.

J is TRBJ1-1 and V is TRBV6-6; D gene unclear. Sequences were obtained from naive CD8+ T cells from PBMCs. The sequence derives from a man younger than 35 in good health. Some clones in this sample may be carry-over from other donors' samples. CDR3 nucleotides: TGTGCCAGCAGTTACTCTGAGGGAAGCACTGAAGCTTTCTTT. This gives the protein CASSYSEGSTEAFF.